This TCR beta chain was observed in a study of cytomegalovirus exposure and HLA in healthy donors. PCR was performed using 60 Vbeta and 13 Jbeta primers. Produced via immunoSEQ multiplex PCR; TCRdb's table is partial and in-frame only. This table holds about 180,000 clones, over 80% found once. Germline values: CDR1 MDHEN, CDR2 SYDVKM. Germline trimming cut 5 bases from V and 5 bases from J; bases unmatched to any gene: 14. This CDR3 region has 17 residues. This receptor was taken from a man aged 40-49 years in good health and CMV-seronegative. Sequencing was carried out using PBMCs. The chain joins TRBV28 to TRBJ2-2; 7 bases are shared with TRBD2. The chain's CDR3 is CASSPYFAGVETGELFF. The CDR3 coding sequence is TGTGCCAGCAGTCCGTACTTTGCGGGGGTAGAAACCGGGGAGCTGTTTTTT.